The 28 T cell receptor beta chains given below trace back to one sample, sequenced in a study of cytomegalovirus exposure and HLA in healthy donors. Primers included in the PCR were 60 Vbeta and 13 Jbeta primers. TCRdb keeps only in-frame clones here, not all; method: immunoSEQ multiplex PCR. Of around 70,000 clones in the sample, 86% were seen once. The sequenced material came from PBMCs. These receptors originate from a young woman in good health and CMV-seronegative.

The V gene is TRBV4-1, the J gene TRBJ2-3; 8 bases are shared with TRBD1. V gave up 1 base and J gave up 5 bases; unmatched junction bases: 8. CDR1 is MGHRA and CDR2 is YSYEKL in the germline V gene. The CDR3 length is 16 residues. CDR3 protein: CASSQGRGQGRDTQYF. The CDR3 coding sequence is TGCGCCAGCAGCCAAGGTCGCGGACAGGGTAGAGATACGCAGTATTTT.

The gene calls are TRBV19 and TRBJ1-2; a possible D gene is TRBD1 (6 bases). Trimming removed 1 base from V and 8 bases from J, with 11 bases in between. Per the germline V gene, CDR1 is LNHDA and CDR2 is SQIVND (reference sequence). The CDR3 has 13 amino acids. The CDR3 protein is CASSIGTGQGYTF. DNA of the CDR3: TGTGCCAGTAGTATAGGAACAGGGCAAGGCTACACCTTC.

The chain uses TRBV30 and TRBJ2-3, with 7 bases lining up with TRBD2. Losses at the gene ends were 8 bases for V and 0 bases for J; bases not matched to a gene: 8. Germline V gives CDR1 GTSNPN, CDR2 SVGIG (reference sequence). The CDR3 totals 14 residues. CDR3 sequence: CARSGPTSTDTQYF. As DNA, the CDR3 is TGTGCCCGTAGCGGGCCAACTAGCACAGATACGCAGTATTTT.

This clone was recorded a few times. CDR3 nucleotide sequence: TGTGCCAGCACAGCGAGGACCGGGGAGCTGTTTTTT. This gives the protein CASTARTGELFF. The J gene is TRBJ2-2, the V gene TRBV6-5; D ambiguous. This CDR3 is built from 12 residues. Per germline, CDR1 MNHEY and CDR2 SVGAGI. V was shortened by 7 bases and J by 5 bases, with 8 bases between the two germline ends.

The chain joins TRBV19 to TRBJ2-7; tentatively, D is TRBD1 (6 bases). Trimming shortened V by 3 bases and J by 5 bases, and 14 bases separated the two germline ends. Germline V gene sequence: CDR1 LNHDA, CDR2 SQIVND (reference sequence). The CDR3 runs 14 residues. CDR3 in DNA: TGTGCCAGTAGTATTGGTGGGGGCCAAGACGAGCAGTACTTC. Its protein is CASSIGGGQDEQYF.

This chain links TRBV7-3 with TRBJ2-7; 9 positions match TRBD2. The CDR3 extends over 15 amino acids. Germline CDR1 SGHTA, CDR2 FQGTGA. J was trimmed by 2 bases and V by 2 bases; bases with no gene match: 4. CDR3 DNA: TGTGCCAGCAGCTTATGGTCTAGCGGGGCCTACGAGCAGTACTTC. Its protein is CASSLWSSGAYEQYF.

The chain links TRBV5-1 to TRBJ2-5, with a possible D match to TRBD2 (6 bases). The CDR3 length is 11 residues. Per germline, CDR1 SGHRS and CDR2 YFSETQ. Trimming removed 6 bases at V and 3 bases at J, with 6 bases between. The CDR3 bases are TGCGCCAGCAAGCGGGAAGAGACCCAGTACTTC. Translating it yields CASKREETQYF.

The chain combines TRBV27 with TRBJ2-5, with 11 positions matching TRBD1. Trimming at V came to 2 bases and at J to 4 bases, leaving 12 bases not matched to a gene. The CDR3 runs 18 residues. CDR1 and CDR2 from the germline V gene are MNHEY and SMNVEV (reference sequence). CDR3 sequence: CASSLGTGGQGFRETQYF. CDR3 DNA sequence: TGTGCCAGCAGTTTAGGGACAGGGGGACAGGGGTTTCGAGAGACCCAGTACTTC.

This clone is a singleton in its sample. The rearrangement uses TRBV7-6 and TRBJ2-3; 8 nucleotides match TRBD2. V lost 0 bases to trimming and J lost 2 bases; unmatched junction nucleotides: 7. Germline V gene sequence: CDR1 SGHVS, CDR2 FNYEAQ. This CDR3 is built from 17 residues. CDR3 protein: CASSLAPSGFSTDTQYF. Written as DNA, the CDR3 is TGTGCCAGCAGCTTAGCGCCTAGCGGGTTTTCCACAGATACGCAGTATTTT.

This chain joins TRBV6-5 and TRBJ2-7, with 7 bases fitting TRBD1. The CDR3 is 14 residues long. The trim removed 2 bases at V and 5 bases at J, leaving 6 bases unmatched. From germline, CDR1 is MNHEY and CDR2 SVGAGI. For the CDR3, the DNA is TGTGCCAGCAGTTACAGGACAGGTGTCCACGAGCAGTACTTC. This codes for CASSYRTGVHEQYF.

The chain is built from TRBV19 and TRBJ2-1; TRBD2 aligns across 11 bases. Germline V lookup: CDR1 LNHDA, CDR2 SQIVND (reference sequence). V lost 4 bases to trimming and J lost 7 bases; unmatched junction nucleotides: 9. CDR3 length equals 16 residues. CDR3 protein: CASSSPGLADQNEQFF. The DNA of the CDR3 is TGTGCCAGTAGTAGCCCGGGACTAGCGGACCAAAATGAGCAGTTCTTC.

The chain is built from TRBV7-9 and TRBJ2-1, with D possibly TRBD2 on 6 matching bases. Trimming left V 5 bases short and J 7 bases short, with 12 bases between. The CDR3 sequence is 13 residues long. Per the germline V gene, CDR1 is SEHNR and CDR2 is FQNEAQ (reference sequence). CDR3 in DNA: TGTGCCAGCAGCCCGGGACTTGTAAATGAGCAGTTCTTC. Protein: CASSPGLVNEQFF.

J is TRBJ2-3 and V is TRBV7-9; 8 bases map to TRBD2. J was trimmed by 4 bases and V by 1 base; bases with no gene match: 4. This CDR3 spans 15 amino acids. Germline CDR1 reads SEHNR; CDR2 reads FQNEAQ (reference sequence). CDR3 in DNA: TGTGCCAGCAGCTTAGAAGCGGGAGTAGCAGATACGCAGTATTTT. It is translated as CASSLEAGVADTQYF.

The CDR3 spells CASSITGGTEAFF. CDR3 in DNA: TGTGCCAGTAGTATCACAGGGGGCACTGAAGCTTTCTTT. The chain joins TRBV19 to TRBJ1-1, with 8 positions matching TRBD1. CDR1 and CDR2 from the germline V gene are LNHDA and SQIVND (reference sequence). CDR3 size: 13 residues. V shed 3 bases and J 4 bases; nucleotides not matched to a gene: 1.

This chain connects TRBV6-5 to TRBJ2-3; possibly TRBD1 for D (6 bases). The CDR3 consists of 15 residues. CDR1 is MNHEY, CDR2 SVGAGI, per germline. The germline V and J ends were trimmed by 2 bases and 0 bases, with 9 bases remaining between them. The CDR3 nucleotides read TGTGCCAGCAGTTACGGGGGCTTGAGCACAGATACGCAGTATTTT. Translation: CASSYGGLSTDTQYF.

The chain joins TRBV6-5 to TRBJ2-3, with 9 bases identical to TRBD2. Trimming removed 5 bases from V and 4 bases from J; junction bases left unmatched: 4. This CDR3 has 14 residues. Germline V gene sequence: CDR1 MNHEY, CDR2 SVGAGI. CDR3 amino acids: CASSASGTADTQYF. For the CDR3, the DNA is TGTGCCAGCAGTGCTAGCGGGACGGCAGATACGCAGTATTTT.

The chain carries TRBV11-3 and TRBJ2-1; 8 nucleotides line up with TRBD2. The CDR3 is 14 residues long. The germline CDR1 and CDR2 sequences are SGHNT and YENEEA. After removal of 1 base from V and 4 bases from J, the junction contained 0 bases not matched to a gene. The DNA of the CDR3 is TGTGCCAGCAGCTTAGCGGGAGGGTACAATGAGCAGTTCTTC. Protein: CASSLAGGYNEQFF.

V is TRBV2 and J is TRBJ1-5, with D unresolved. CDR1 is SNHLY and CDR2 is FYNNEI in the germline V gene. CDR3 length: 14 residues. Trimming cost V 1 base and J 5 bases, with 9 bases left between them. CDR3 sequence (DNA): TGTGCCAGCAGTGAAGGGCAGCGATATCAGCCCCAGCATTTT. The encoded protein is CASSEGQRYQPQHF. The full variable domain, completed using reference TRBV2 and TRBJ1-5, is EPEVTQTPSHQVTQMGQEVILRCVPISNHLYFYWYRQILGQKVEFLVSFYNNEISEKSEIFDDQFSVERPDGSNFTLKIRSTKLEDSAMYFCASSEGQRYQPQHFGDGTRLSIL.

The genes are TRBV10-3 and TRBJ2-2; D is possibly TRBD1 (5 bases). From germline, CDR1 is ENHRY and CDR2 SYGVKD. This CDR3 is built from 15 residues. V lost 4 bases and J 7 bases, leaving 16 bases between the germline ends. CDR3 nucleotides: TGTGCCATCAGTGTGTCACAGGAGCTAAGCGGGGAGCTGTTTTTT. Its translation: CAISVSQELSGELFF.

For the CDR3, the DNA is TGTGCCAGCAGCGAAAACAGGGGTTGGGTTTCATTCAACACTGAAGCTTTCTTT. It specifies CASSENRGWVSFNTEAFF. The V gene is TRBV5-4, the J gene TRBJ1-1, with 7 nucleotides matching TRBD1. The ends lost 4 bases at V and 2 bases at J; junction bases unmatched: 17. The CDR3 covers 18 residues. The germline V gene has CDR1 SGHNT and CDR2 YYREEE (reference sequence).

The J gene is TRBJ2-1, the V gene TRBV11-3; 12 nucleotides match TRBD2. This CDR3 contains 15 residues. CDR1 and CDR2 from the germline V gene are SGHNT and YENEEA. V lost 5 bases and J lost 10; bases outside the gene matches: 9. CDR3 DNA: TGTGCCAGCAGCCGGACTAGCGGGATTCGAGGGGAGCAGTTCTTC. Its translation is CASSRTSGIRGEQFF.

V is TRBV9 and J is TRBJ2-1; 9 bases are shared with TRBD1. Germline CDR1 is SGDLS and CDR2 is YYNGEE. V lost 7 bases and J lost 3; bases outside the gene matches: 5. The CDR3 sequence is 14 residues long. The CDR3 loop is CASGGQGDYNEQFF. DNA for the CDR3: TGTGCCAGCGGGGGACAGGGAGACTACAATGAGCAGTTCTTC.

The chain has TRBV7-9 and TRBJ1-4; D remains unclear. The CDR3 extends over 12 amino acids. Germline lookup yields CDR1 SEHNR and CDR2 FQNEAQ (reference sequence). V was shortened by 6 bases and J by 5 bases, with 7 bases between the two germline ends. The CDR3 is CASRRENEKLFF. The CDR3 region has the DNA TGTGCCAGCAGGAGGGAAAATGAAAAACTGTTTTTT.

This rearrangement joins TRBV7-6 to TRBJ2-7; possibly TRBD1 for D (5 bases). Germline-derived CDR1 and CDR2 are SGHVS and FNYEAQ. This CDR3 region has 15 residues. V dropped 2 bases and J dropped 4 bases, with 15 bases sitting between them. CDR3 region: CASSLRSGIGYEQYF. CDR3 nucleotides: TGTGCCAGCAGCTTACGGTCAGGGATCGGGTACGAGCAGTACTTC.

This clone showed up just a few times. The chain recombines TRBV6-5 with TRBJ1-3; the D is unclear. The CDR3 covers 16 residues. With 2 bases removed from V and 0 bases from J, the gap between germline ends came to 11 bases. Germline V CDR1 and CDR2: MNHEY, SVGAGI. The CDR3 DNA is TGTGCCAGCAGTTACCGCGTGAACCTCTCTGGAAACACCATATATTTT. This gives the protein CASSYRVNLSGNTIYF.

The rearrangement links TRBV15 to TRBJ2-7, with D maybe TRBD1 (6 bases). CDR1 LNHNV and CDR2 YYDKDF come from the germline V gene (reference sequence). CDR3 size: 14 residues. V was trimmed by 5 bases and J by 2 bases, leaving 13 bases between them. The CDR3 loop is CATSGRTVTYEQYF. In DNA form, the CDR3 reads TGTGCCACCAGCGGACGGACAGTTACCTACGAGCAGTACTTC.

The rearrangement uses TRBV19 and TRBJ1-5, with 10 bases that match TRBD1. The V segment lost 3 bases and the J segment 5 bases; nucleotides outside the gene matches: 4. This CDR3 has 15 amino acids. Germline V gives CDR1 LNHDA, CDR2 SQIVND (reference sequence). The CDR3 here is CASSIGQGVYQPQHF. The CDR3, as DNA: TGTGCCAGTAGTATCGGACAGGGGGTGTATCAGCCCCAGCATTTT.

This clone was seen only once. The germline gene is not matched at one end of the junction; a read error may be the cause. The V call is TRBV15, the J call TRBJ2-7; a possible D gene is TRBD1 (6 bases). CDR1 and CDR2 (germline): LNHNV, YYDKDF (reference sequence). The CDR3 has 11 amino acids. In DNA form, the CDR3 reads TGTGCTTCCGGGGACACCTACGAGCAGTGCTTC. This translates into CASGDTYEQCF.